Listed here are 20 T cell receptor beta chains from one sample, sequenced in a study of beta chain features in type 1 diabetes. Whole-study findings and limits: All four CD4+ subsets of Type 1 diabetes patients contained TCRB CDR3s that were moderately but significantly shorter.

Isolated RNA was reverse transcribed in full, so expressed TCRB transcripts were sequenced. Here immunoSEQ multiplex PCR was the method, and the copy in TCRdb shows in-frame clones only, minus some. The profile shows about 160,000 clones, approximately 8% of them singletons. No antigen has been identified for these receptors. Sequences were obtained from central memory CD4+ T cells from blood. The receptors were gathered from a woman in her 40s with type 1 diabetes.

The chain recombines TRBV9 with TRBJ2-1; no reliable D call. V shed 3 bases and J shed 0 bases, with 4 bases lying between them. The germline CDR1 and CDR2 sequences are SGDLS and YYNGEE. The CDR3 runs 13 residues. CDR3 residues: CASSASSYNEQFF. CDR3 DNA: TGTGCCAGCAGCGCCAGCTCCTACAATGAGCAGTTCTTC. Looking up the rest from reference TRBV9 and TRBJ2-1 gives the full variable domain: DSGVTQTPKHLITATGQRVTLRCSPRSGDLSVYWYQQSLDQGLQFLIQYYNGEERAKGNILERFSAQQFPDLHSELNLSSLELGDSALYFCASSASSYNEQFFGPGTRLTVL.

This clone has just a few counts. V and J are TRBV6-6 and TRBJ1-4; no clear D gene. V gave up 5 bases and J gave up 4 bases, with 8 bases separating them. The CDR3 is 13 amino acids. Germline V gene sequence: CDR1 MNHNY, CDR2 SVGAGI (reference sequence). In nucleotides, the CDR3 is TGTGCCAGCAGTAGGAGCGTTAATGAAAAACTGTTTTTT. This gives the protein CASSRSVNEKLFF.

This chain links TRBV5-1 with TRBJ1-2, with D possibly TRBD1 on 6 matching bases. This CDR3 is built from 13 residues. CDR1 and CDR2 (germline): SGHRS, YFSETQ. Trimming shortened V by 0 bases and J by 4 bases, and 7 bases separated the two germline ends. The CDR3 protein is CASSLEGGYGYTF. Written as DNA, the CDR3 is TGCGCCAGCAGCTTGGAAGGGGGCTATGGCTACACCTTC.

This clone occurred a few times. This chain joins TRBV5-1 and TRBJ1-4; D is unresolved. V lost 2 bases and J 3 bases, leaving 8 bases between the germline ends. From germline, CDR1 is SGHRS and CDR2 YFSETQ. This CDR3 spans 14 amino acids. CDR3 DNA sequence: TGCGCCAGCAGCTTCCGGGTACCTAATGAAAAACTGTTTTTT. Protein: CASSFRVPNEKLFF.

V and J are TRBV7-9 and TRBJ2-7; 11 bases are a match to TRBD1. After removal of 4 bases from V and 0 bases from J, the junction contained 8 bases not matched to a gene. The CDR3 is made up of 17 amino acids. The germline V gene encodes CDR1 SEHNR and CDR2 FQNEAQ (reference sequence). CDR3 region: CASSSRGDRGSSYEQYF. The CDR3 bases are TGTGCCAGCAGCTCGAGGGGGGACAGGGGGAGCTCCTACGAGCAGTACTTC.

This clone was detected only a few times. The chain recombines TRBV7-9 with TRBJ2-3; the match to TRBD2 covers 8 bases. Germline CDR1 SEHNR, CDR2 FQNEAQ (reference sequence). J gave up 5 bases and V 5 bases, and 9 bases lay outside the gene matches. The CDR3 runs to 15 residues. The CDR3 DNA is TGTGCCAGCAGCCTGAGCGGGAGCTCGGGAGATACGCAGTATTTT. This gives the protein CASSLSGSSGDTQYF.

The chain recombines TRBV27 with TRBJ1-1; D ambiguous. Trimming took 2 bases from V and 1 from J, leaving 8 bases between them. CDR1 MNHEY and CDR2 SMNVEV come from the germline V gene (reference sequence). This CDR3 has 14 residues. CDR3 protein: CASSLRRQNTEAFF. The CDR3 coding sequence is TGTGCCAGCAGTTTAAGGCGACAGAACACTGAAGCTTTCTTT.

This clone has more than one count but fewer than ten. The chain uses TRBV5-1 and TRBJ1-2; D might be TRBD1 (6 bases). Trimming left V 7 bases short and J 2 bases short, with 12 bases between. Per germline, CDR1 SGHRS and CDR2 YFSETQ. This CDR3 is built from 13 residues. The CDR3 spells CASARDINYGYTF. CDR3 nucleotide sequence: TGCGCCAGCGCCCGGGACATCAACTATGGCTACACCTTC.

The chain uses TRBV28 and TRBJ1-2, with 8 nucleotides matching TRBD1. The CDR3 consists of 13 residues. CDR1 is MDHEN, CDR2 SYDVKM, per germline. After removal of 3 bases from V and 9 bases from J, the junction contained 6 bases not matched to a gene. The CDR3 sequence is CASSFAGGLSYTF. Here the CDR3 DNA reads TGTGCCAGCAGTTTTGCAGGGGGCTTGAGCTACACCTTC.

The CDR3 here is CASSLEAGEGSEQYF. CDR3 DNA: TGTGCCAGCAGCTTGGAGGCGGGAGAAGGAAGCGAGCAGTACTTC. The V call is TRBV5-4, the J call TRBJ2-7; 7 nucleotides match TRBD2. The germline CDR1 and CDR2 sequences are SGHNT and YYREEE (reference sequence). The CDR3 has 15 residues. Losses at the gene ends were 0 bases for V and 6 bases for J; bases not matched to a gene: 9.

This clone was recorded a few times. This chain connects TRBV5-4 to TRBJ2-3; no firm D call. The germline gives CDR1 SGHNT, CDR2 YYREEE (reference sequence). This CDR3 comprises 14 residues. The V and J ends lost 0 bases and 0 bases respectively, with 5 bases between them. The CDR3 spells CASSLALSTDTQYF. The CDR3 DNA reads as TGTGCCAGCAGCTTGGCTCTCAGCACAGATACGCAGTATTTT.

In this sample, this clone turned up a few times. This chain connects TRBV5-1 to TRBJ2-5; possibly TRBD1 for D (6 bases). Trimming took 4 bases from V and 3 from J, leaving 13 bases between them. Germline V lookup: CDR1 SGHRS, CDR2 YFSETQ. The CDR3 is made up of 14 amino acids. The CDR3 bases are TGCGCCAGCAGCCTCCGGGACACCGAAGAGACCCAGTACTTC. Protein product: CASSLRDTEETQYF.

This clone was found a few times. The chain is built from TRBV5-1 and TRBJ2-1; 7 nucleotides match TRBD2. The CDR3 spans 14 residues. With 0 bases clipped from V and 7 bases from J, the junction kept 4 bases outside the gene matches. CDR1 SGHRS and CDR2 YFSETQ come from the germline V gene. CDR3 in DNA: TGCGCCAGCAGCTTGGGGATCGGGGGGAATGAGCAGTTCTTC. Protein product: CASSLGIGGNEQFF.

This clone occurred a few times. This chain's CDR3 is CASSEGRGAGTNEKLFF. CDR3 DNA sequence: TGTGCCAGCAGCGAAGGTCGAGGCGCCGGAACTAATGAAAAACTGTTTTTT. The chain links TRBV9 to TRBJ1-4; unclear D gene. The V gene's germline CDR1 is SGDLS and CDR2 YYNGEE. With 3 bases removed from V and 1 base from J, the gap between germline ends came to 16 bases. CDR3 length: 17 residues.

V usage is TRBV18 and J usage is TRBJ1-2; TRBD1 matches 7 bases. The trim removed 4 bases at V and 5 bases at J, leaving 7 bases unmatched. This CDR3 comprises 14 residues. In germline, CDR1 is KGHSH, CDR2 LQKENI. The CDR3 coding sequence is TGTGCCAGCTCACGCGGGACAGAGACATATGGCTACACCTTC. This codes for CASSRGTETYGYTF.

A few counts support this clone. The rearrangement uses TRBV4-1 and TRBJ2-5; no firm D call. V dropped 2 bases and J dropped 1 base, with 5 bases sitting between them. Germline V lookup: CDR1 MGHRA, CDR2 YSYEKL. This CDR3 is 13 amino acids long. The CDR3 nucleotides are TGCGCCAGCAGCCAACCAGGCCAAGAGACCCAGTACTTC. This encodes CASSQPGQETQYF.

The sample holds a few counts of this clone. The V call is TRBV30, the J call TRBJ2-1; 7 bases agree with TRBD1. J gave up 1 base and V 2 bases, and 8 bases lay outside the gene matches. Germline V gene lookup returns CDR1 GTSNPN and CDR2 SVGIG (reference sequence). The CDR3 has 16 residues. CDR3 residues: CAWSTRQGLSYNEQFF. DNA for the CDR3: TGTGCCTGGAGTACCCGACAGGGTCTTTCCTACAATGAGCAGTTCTTC. The whole variable domain, remainder taken from reference TRBV30 and TRBJ2-1, is SQTIHQWPATLVQPVGSPLSLECTVEGTSNPNLYWYRQAAGRGLQLLFYSVGIGQISSEVPQNLSASRPQDRQFILSSKKLLLSDSGFYLCAWSTRQGLSYNEQFFGPGTRLTVL.

The genes are TRBV5-4 and TRBJ2-1, with 10 bases lining up with TRBD2. The V gene end was trimmed by 4 bases and the J gene end by 5 bases; junction bases not matched to a gene: 12. CDR3 size: 17 residues. The germline CDR1 and CDR2 sequences are SGHNT and YYREEE (reference sequence). CDR3 in amino acids: CASSQEPLLAGDNEQFF. In nucleotides, the CDR3 is TGTGCCAGCAGCCAAGAACCCTTGCTAGCGGGGGACAATGAGCAGTTCTTC.

This clone has only a few counts. J is TRBJ2-7 and V is TRBV2; the match to TRBD2 covers 11 bases. The CDR3 contains 13 residues. V trimming: 10 bases; J trimming: 2 bases; junction bases outside the gene matches: 4. Germline V gene sequence: CDR1 SNHLY, CDR2 FYNNEI. The CDR3 DNA sequence: TGTGCCACTGGGACTAGCGGAACCTACGAGCAGTACTTC. Protein product: CATGTSGTYEQYF.

The CDR3 bases are TGTGCCAGTAGTATGGGAAGGCGACAGGCTGGCTACACCTTC. This translates into CASSMGRRQAGYTF. This chain uses TRBV19 with TRBJ1-2; a weak D match, TRBD1 (6 bases). V was trimmed by 3 bases and J by 7 bases, leaving 15 bases between them. This CDR3 is built from 14 residues. CDR1 is LNHDA and CDR2 is SQIVND in the germline V gene (reference sequence).